Shown below are 11 T cell receptor beta chains from a single sample sequenced in a study of early stage breast cancer tumors. TCRdb's copy holds only in-frame clones and misses some; the assay was immunoSEQ multiplex PCR. The table includes nearly 70,000 clones, 80% detected once. The specimen was blood. These receptors came from a person aged 40 to 50 with breast cancer.

V is TRBV7-3 and J is TRBJ2-7; D unresolved. This CDR3 has 13 residues. Germline V gene lookup returns CDR1 SGHTA and CDR2 FQGTGA. Trimming removed 5 bases at V and 6 bases at J, with 14 bases between. DNA of the CDR3: TGTGCCAGCAGCATAGGGCCAGTCGGCGAGCAGTACTTC. Protein: CASSIGPVGEQYF.

The gene calls are TRBV6-6 and TRBJ1-5; tentatively, D is TRBD1 (6 bases). Trimming cost V 5 bases and J 3 bases, with 14 bases left between them. CDR1 and CDR2 (germline): MNHNY, SVGAGI (reference sequence). CDR3 size: 15 residues. For the CDR3, the DNA is TGTGCCAGCAGTCACGGGACATCAGTCAATCAGCCCCAGCATTTT. Protein product: CASSHGTSVNQPQHF.

This clone has just a few counts. This sequence joins TRBV28 and TRBJ2-7; 7 nucleotides align to TRBD2. Germline loops: CDR1 MDHEN, CDR2 SYDVKM. Unmatched junction bases numbered 15, after V lost 8 bases and J lost 5 bases. The CDR3 spans 15 residues. In DNA form, the CDR3 reads TGTGCCAGCCTAAAAATGGGGGAGGGAAAGGACGAGCAGTACTTC. Encoded protein: CASLKMGEGKDEQYF.

J is TRBJ2-3 and V is TRBV7-6; D is uncertain. Germline CDR1 is SGHVS and CDR2 is FNYEAQ. This CDR3 region has 13 residues. The V and J ends lost 7 bases and 3 bases respectively, with 11 bases between them. The DNA for the CDR3 is TGTGCCAGCACCCCCAAAATGACAGATACGCAGTATTTT. This translates into CASTPKMTDTQYF.

The chain joins TRBV19 to TRBJ2-5, with 8 bases matching TRBD2. Germline V gene data show CDR1 as LNHDA and CDR2 as SQIVND (reference sequence). The V and J ends lost 5 bases and 7 bases, in that order; junction bases with no gene match: 9. This CDR3 region has 14 residues. The CDR3 region is CASSQSGSRGTQYF. Written as DNA, the CDR3 is TGTGCCAGTAGTCAGAGCGGGAGTAGGGGGACCCAGTACTTC.

A few counts support this clone. V usage is TRBV14 and J usage is TRBJ1-3; D is unclear. The germline V and J ends were trimmed by 4 bases and 1 base, with 5 bases remaining between them. Germline V gene data show CDR1 as SGHDN and CDR2 as FVKESK. This CDR3 is 13 amino acids long. In DNA form, the CDR3 reads TGTGCCAGCAGCCTGGCGTCTGGAAACACCATATATTTT. The encoded protein is CASSLASGNTIYF.

The V gene is TRBV15, the J gene TRBJ1-4; tentatively, D is TRBD1 (6 bases). The V end lost 3 bases, the J end lost 7 bases, and 15 bases lay between the germline ends. The germline gives CDR1 LNHNV, CDR2 YYDKDF (reference sequence). The CDR3 has 15 residues. CDR3 DNA sequence: TGTGCCACCAGCAGTAGGGGGGCGCGACGTGAAAAACTGTTTTTT. Translation gives CATSSRGARREKLFF.

This clone was counted once. The V call is TRBV7-9, the J call TRBJ2-7, with 8 bases aligning to TRBD1. The V gene end was trimmed by 2 bases and the J gene end by 3 bases; junction bases not matched to a gene: 15. Per germline, CDR1 SEHNR and CDR2 FQNEAQ (reference sequence). CDR3 size: 18 residues. The CDR3 DNA sequence: TGTGCCAGCAGCTTATTTTGGACAGGGTCGTATCGGGACTACGAGCAGTACTTC. It codes for CASSLFWTGSYRDYEQYF.

CDR3 nucleotides: TGTGCCAGCAGCCCCTCCGGACAAGAGACCCAGTACTTC. Its protein is CASSPSGQETQYF. The rearrangement uses TRBV14 and TRBJ2-5; D unclear. Germline V gene data show CDR1 as SGHDN and CDR2 as FVKESK. V was trimmed by 4 bases and J by 2 bases, leaving 8 bases between them. This CDR3 contains 13 residues.

V usage is TRBV7-6 and J usage is TRBJ1-4, with D possibly TRBD1 on 5 matching bases. Per the germline V gene, CDR1 is SGHVS and CDR2 is FNYEAQ. Trimming pared 5 bases from V and 8 bases from J, leaving 18 bases between. The CDR3 is 15 amino acids. CDR3 protein: CASSLSLGLSEKLFF. CDR3 nucleotides: TGTGCCAGCAGCCTGTCACTGGGACTTTCAGAAAAACTGTTTTTT. The full variable domain, completed using reference TRBV7-6 and TRBJ1-4, is GAGVSQSPRYKVTKRGQDVALRCDPISGHVSLYWYRQALGQGPEFLTYFNYEAQQDKSGLPNDRFSAERPEGSISTLTIQRTEQRDSAMYRCASSLSLGLSEKLFFGSGTQLSVL.

This chain links TRBV10-3 with TRBJ2-1, with 7 bases aligning to TRBD2. J gave up 2 bases and V 6 bases, and 13 bases lay outside the gene matches. CDR1 is ENHRY and CDR2 is SYGVKD in the germline V gene. The CDR3 extends over 17 amino acids. CDR3 coding DNA: TGTGCCATCAGCACGTCCGGGAGGACATCGACCTACAATGAGCAGTTCTTC. Encoded protein: CAISTSGRTSTYNEQFF.